This is a list of T cell receptor beta chains from one sample in a study of regulatory T cells in long-lasting Graves disease. TCRdb processed the multiplex PCR reads anew with MiXCR; each CDR3 protein has one entry. The sample includes about 300,000 distinct CDR3 sequences, 20% to 25% of them seen just once. Source: peripheral blood mononuclear cells (PBMCs), taken when the disease was refractory, from a patient treated with antithyroid drugs. These TCRs come from a female donor with Graves disease. CDR3s include the opening cysteine and the closing phenylalanine or tryptophan. The D gene is left open where the match is weak. A row's size may be missing; if present it is once, few, many or a size class.

V gene: TRBV7-9; D gene: NA; clone size: NA; J gene: TRBJ2-7; CDR3 DNA: TGTGCCAGCAGCTTAGTTTTGAAGGGGAACGGTGAGCAGTACTTC; CDR3 protein: CASSLVLKGNGEQYF
V gene: TRBV27; D gene: NA; clone size: NA; J gene: TRBJ1-3; CDR3 DNA: TGTGCCAGTAGTTTAGACCTCAGGAGCTCTGGAAACACCATATATTTT; CDR3 protein: CASSLDLRSSGNTIYF
V gene: TRBV7-9; D gene: TRBD1; clone size: NA; J gene: TRBJ2-7; CDR3 DNA: TGTGCCAGCAGCTTAGTCGGGACAGGGGGTCACGAGCAGTACTTC; CDR3 protein: CASSLVGTGGHEQYF
V gene: TRBV2; D gene: TRBD1; clone size: many; J gene: TRBJ2-7; CDR3 DNA: TGTGCCGAAAAGTCGGGACAGGGCTACGAGCAGTACTTC; CDR3 protein: CAEKSGQGYEQYF
V gene: TRBV15; D gene: TRBD1; clone size: NA; J gene: TRBJ2-5; CDR3 DNA: TGTGCCACCAGGGACAGGCCCCAAGGGACCCAGTACTTC; CDR3 protein: CATRDRPQGTQYF
V gene: TRBV28; D gene: NA; clone size: NA; J gene: TRBJ2-1; CDR3 DNA: TGTGCCAGCAGTTTATTGCAGGGAATAACGTCCTACAATGAGCAGTTCTTC; CDR3 protein: CASSLLQGITSYNEQFF
V gene: TRBV18; D gene: NA; clone size: many; J gene: TRBJ2-5; CDR3 DNA: TGTGCCAGCTCACCGGCTCCTCAAGAGACCCAGTACTTC; CDR3 protein: CASSPAPQETQYF
V gene: TRBV28; D gene: NA; clone size: many; J gene: TRBJ2-4; CDR3 DNA: TGTGCCAGCAGTTTAGGGGGATGGGCCAAAAACATTCAGTACTTC; CDR3 protein: CASSLGGWAKNIQYF
V gene: TRBV6-1; D gene: NA; clone size: once; J gene: TRBJ2-7; CDR3 DNA: TGTGCCAGCAGCGTAACGGGGACCCTCCACTACGAGCAGTACTTC; CDR3 protein: CASSVTGTLHYEQYF
V gene: TRBV4-1; D gene: TRBD1; clone size: NA; J gene: TRBJ1-2; CDR3 DNA: TGCGCCAGCAGCCAAGGGACAGGGTGGATCTATGGCTACACCTTC; CDR3 protein: CASSQGTGWIYGYTF
V gene: TRBV7-9; D gene: TRBD1; clone size: NA; J gene: TRBJ2-5; CDR3 DNA: TGTGCCAGCAACCCGGACAGGGGAGAGACCCAGTACTTC; CDR3 protein: CASNPDRGETQYF
V gene: TRBV28; D gene: TRBD2; clone size: NA; J gene: TRBJ2-3; CDR3 DNA: TGTGCCAGCAGCCACAGCGGGAGCGGCACAGATACGCAGTATTTT; CDR3 protein: CASSHSGSGTDTQYF
V gene: TRBV12-3/TRBV12-4; D gene: NA; clone size: many; J gene: TRBJ1-1; CDR3 DNA: TGTGCCAGCAGTAGACTCCTAAGGACTGAAGCTTTCTTT; CDR3 protein: CASSRLLRTEAFF
V gene: TRBV7-2; D gene: TRBD1; clone size: NA; J gene: TRBJ1-1; CDR3 DNA: TGTGCCAGCAGCTTAGGAGACAGGGGGGCTGAAGCTTTCTTT; CDR3 protein: CASSLGDRGAEAFF
V gene: TRBV9; D gene: TRBD2; clone size: once; J gene: TRBJ2-5; CDR3 DNA: TGTGCCAGCAGTAAGGAAGTGGGACTAGTGGGAGTCGCAGAGACCCAGTACTTC; CDR3 protein: CASSKEVGLVGVAETQYF
V gene: TRBV10-3; D gene: TRBD1; clone size: few; J gene: TRBJ2-1; CDR3 DNA: TGTGCCATCAGCAACAGGGACAGAGGTGGGAATGAGCAGTTCTTC; CDR3 protein: CAISNRDRGGNEQFF
V gene: TRBV2; D gene: NA; clone size: few; J gene: TRBJ2-7; CDR3 DNA: TGTGCCACCCCGGGAGCGTCTTTC; CDR3 protein: CATPGASF
V gene: TRBV9; D gene: TRBD2; clone size: NA; J gene: TRBJ2-7; CDR3 DNA: TGTGCCAGCAGCGTAGCCGCGGGAGGCCGATACGAGCAGTACTTC; CDR3 protein: CASSVAAGGRYEQYF
V gene: TRBV6-2/TRBV6-3; D gene: NA; clone size: NA; J gene: TRBJ2-7; CDR3 DNA: TGTGCCAGCAGTTACCAGGTAGCGGTGCAGTACTTC; CDR3 protein: CASSYQVAVQYF
V gene: TRBV19; D gene: NA; clone size: few; J gene: TRBJ1-5; CDR3 DNA: TGTGCCAGTAGTATAGATTTCGGAGGCAATCAGCCCCAGCATTTT; CDR3 protein: CASSIDFGGNQPQHF
V gene: TRBV20-1; D gene: TRBD1; clone size: many; J gene: TRBJ1-6; CDR3 DNA: TGCAGTGCTAGATCCGGGACAGAGAGCTCCTATAATTCACCCCTCCACTTT; CDR3 protein: CSARSGTESSYNSPLHF
V gene: TRBV6-1; D gene: NA; clone size: NA; J gene: TRBJ1-1; CDR3 DNA: TGTGCCAGCAGCGCCAGGGGCGCCGAGAGTGGAGCTTTCTTT; CDR3 protein: CASSARGAESGAFF
V gene: TRBV7-2; D gene: NA; clone size: many; J gene: TRBJ1-1; CDR3 DNA: TGTGCCAGCAGCCCTCCCCTCCAGGGCAACACTGAAGCTTTCTTT; CDR3 protein: CASSPPLQGNTEAFF
V gene: TRBV18; D gene: TRBD2; clone size: many; J gene: TRBJ2-7; CDR3 DNA: TGTGCCAGCTCACCCGAGGCTAGCGGGAGTCCCTACGAGCAGTACTTC; CDR3 protein: CASSPEASGSPYEQYF
V gene: TRBV4-1; D gene: TRBD1; clone size: once; J gene: TRBJ2-2; CDR3 DNA: TGCGCCAGCAGCCCCGGGACAGGGCTTTTAGCCGGGGAGCTGTTTTTT; CDR3 protein: CASSPGTGLLAGELFF
V gene: TRBV7-2; D gene: TRBD2; clone size: many; J gene: TRBJ2-5; CDR3 DNA: TGTGCCAGCAGCTTAAGTAGCGGGCGGTACCAAGAGACCCAGTACTTC; CDR3 protein: CASSLSSGRYQETQYF
V gene: TRBV20-1; D gene: TRBD2; clone size: NA; J gene: TRBJ2-7; CDR3 DNA: TGCAGTGCTACCTGGACTAGCGGCGAGCAGTACTTC; CDR3 protein: CSATWTSGEQYF
V gene: TRBV28; D gene: NA; clone size: many; J gene: TRBJ2-7; CDR3 DNA: TGTGCCAGCAGGACCCAGGCGGGCTCCCCCGAGCAGTACTTC; CDR3 protein: CASRTQAGSPEQYF
V gene: TRBV18; D gene: NA; clone size: few; J gene: TRBJ1-1; CDR3 DNA: TGTGCCAGCTCACCAAGCTACCTGAACACTGAAGCTTTCTTT; CDR3 protein: CASSPSYLNTEAFF